This T cell receptor (beta chain) was documented in a study of T cell changes during pregnancy in multiple sclerosis. Clones were read by immunoSEQ multiplex PCR, and TCRdb kept only the in-frame ones, dropping some. The sample has 35,000 to 45,000 clones; 75% to 95% are singletons. V was trimmed by 7 bases and J by 9 bases, leaving 21 bases between them. This CDR3 is built from 14 residues. In germline, CDR1 is MNHEY, CDR2 SMNVEV (reference sequence). The V and J genes are TRBV27 and TRBJ1-1; the D gene is possibly TRBD1 (5 bases). The sequence was obtained from a female donor with multiple sclerosis, enrolled in a pregnancy study. The source was CD4+ T cells from peripheral blood mononuclear cells, collected in the third trimester of pregnancy. DNA for the CDR3: TGTGCCAGCATAGGGGCGGCTGGGGATAGTCAAGCTTTCTTT. Translating it yields CASIGAAGDSQAFF.